The 23 T cell receptor beta chains listed next were all sequenced from one sample in a study of T cells in Graves' hyperthyroidism and ophthalmopathy (dated by TCRdb to between 2017 and 2020). Library preparation was by multiplex PCR. Sequencing used an Illumina HiSeq 2000. TCR beta CDR3 regions were amplified from RNA transcripts. For the first round of RT-PCR on the TCR CDR3, the HTBI primer set was used together with the Qiagen OneStep RT-PCR kit. TCRdb's own reprocessing of the public reads used fastp at Q25 and MiXCR and kept productive beta chains. A single entry per CDR3 protein holds the most common genes and DNA from its merged rows. Across this sample there are more than 550,000 distinct CDR3 sequences, with around a sixth seen only once. The ten most abundant clones make up 15% of the sample. Sequencing input: blood. These receptors originate from a man aged 50-60 years with Graves' hyperthyroidism.

This clonotype was seen ten or more times. The CDR3: CASSLSPGSSYNEQFF. CDR3 coding DNA: TGTGCCAGCAGTTTATCCCCAGGCAGCTCCTACAATGAGCAGTTCTTC. This chain joins TRBV27 and TRBJ2-1, with D unresolved. The ends were cut back, 0 bases at V and 0 bases at J, with 9 bases in the middle. Germline lookup yields CDR1 MNHEY and CDR2 SMNVEV (reference sequence). The CDR3 extends over 16 amino acids.

The V call is TRBV12-3 or TRBV12-4, the J call TRBJ1-5; perhaps TRBD1 as D (6 bases). The CDR3 contains 14 residues. Trimming removed 6 bases at V and 4 bases at J, with 13 bases between. In nucleotides, the CDR3 is TGTGCCAGCAGCTATCAGGGGCCGAATCAGCCCCAGCATTTT. This codes for CASSYQGPNQPQHF.

This clonotype was seen many times. The CDR3 reads CASSYVRQSDYEQFF. CDR3 nucleotide sequence: TGTGCCAGCAGTTACGTTCGACAGTCCGACTATGAGCAGTTCTTC. The V call is TRBV6-2 or TRBV6-3, the J call TRBJ2-1, with a possible D match to TRBD1 (5 bases). The germline V gene has CDR1 MNHEY and CDR2 SVGEGT. The CDR3 is 15 residues long. V lost 2 bases and J 8 bases, leaving 16 bases between the germline ends.

This rearrangement joins TRBV28 to TRBJ1-4; perhaps TRBD1 as D (6 bases). V was trimmed by 10 bases and J by 10 bases, leaving 22 bases between them. The CDR3 totals 14 residues. Germline values: CDR1 MDHEN, CDR2 SYDVKM. CDR3 coding DNA: TGTGCCATTCAGGGGAACAGGGCCCTTGGAAAACTGTTTTTT. This encodes CAIQGNRALGKLFF.

This clonotype was found a few times. The chain combines TRBV24-1 with TRBJ2-7; perhaps TRBD2 as D (6 bases). V lost 5 bases to trimming and J lost 5 bases, with 6 bases between them. The germline gives CDR1 KGHDR, CDR2 SFDVKD. CDR3 length equals 11 residues. CDR3 coding DNA: TGTGCCACCAGTGGCGGGAACGAGCAGTACTTC. Amino acid sequence: CATSGGNEQYF.

A few counts support this clonotype. The rearrangement joins TRBV13 to TRBJ2-2, with TRBD1 matching 7 bases. V lost 6 bases to trimming and J lost 5 bases; unmatched junction nucleotides: 12. From germline, CDR1 is PRHDT and CDR2 FYEKMQ (reference sequence). This CDR3 spans 16 amino acids. CDR3: CASRPQGQAGTGELFF. Written as DNA, the CDR3 is TGTGCCAGCAGACCTCAAGGACAGGCTGGGACCGGGGAGCTGTTTTTT.

Turning to this clonotype: One base away lies a much larger clone, so this may be a sequencing read error. This chain uses TRBV28 with TRBJ1-5; no clear D gene. The ends were cut back, 5 bases at V and 4 bases at J, with 15 bases in the middle. This CDR3 is built from 15 residues. Germline assignment: CDR1 MDHEN and CDR2 SYDVKM. The CDR3 DNA is TGTGCCAGCAGTCGCGGTCCCGATCCTAATCAGCCCCAGCATTTT. It is translated as CASSRGPDPNQPQHF.

On this clonotype itself: One junction end does not reproduce the germline sequence, and a read error may be involved. The chain links TRBV6-1 to TRBJ1-5, with a weak D call TRBD1 (6 bases). CDR1 and CDR2 (germline): MNHNS, SASEGT. The CDR3 has 15 residues. The CDR3 DNA sequence: TGTGCCAGCACCTATAGACAGGCCCTCAATGAGCCCCAGCATTTT. It codes for CASTYRQALNEPQHF.

This clonotype was detected ten times or more. This chain joins TRBV20-1 and TRBJ2-1, with 9 bases aligning to TRBD2. The CDR3 is 15 residues long. J lost 4 bases, V lost 1 base, and 5 bases had no gene match. CDR1 DFQATT and CDR2 SNEGSKA come from the germline V gene (reference sequence). CDR3 DNA: TGCAGTGCTAGAGTCGCGGGAGGGCCATACAATGAGCAGTTCTTC. Amino acids: CSARVAGGPYNEQFF.

As for this clonotype: A read error may explain this, as a much larger clone is one base away. The rearrangement links TRBV15 to TRBJ1-1, with D maybe TRBD1 (5 bases). CDR3 size: 14 residues. CDR1 is LNHNV, CDR2 YYDKDF, per germline (reference sequence). V lost 3 bases and J 1 base, leaving 9 bases between the germline ends. The CDR3 DNA follows: TGTGCCACCAGCAGTCGAGACAGGAACACTGAAGCTTTCTTT. Residues: CATSSRDRNTEAFF.

In the case of this clonotype: This clone may be a read error of a much larger clone one base away. Here the CDR3 DNA reads TGTGGCAGCAGTTTAGGAGGGTACGTCCTGACTTTC. It translates to CGSSLGGYVLTF. The rearrangement links TRBV12-3 or TRBV12-4 to TRBJ2-6; D is possibly TRBD2 (6 bases). The CDR3 is 12 residues long.

Of note for this clonotype: A much more abundant neighbour one base away suggests this may be a read error. V and J are TRBV6-9 and TRBJ1-3; D unclear. CDR1 is MNHGY and CDR2 is SVAAGI in the germline V gene. The CDR3 spans 15 residues. In DNA form, the CDR3 reads TGTGCCAGCAGTTACACAGACACAGCTGGAAACACCGTATATTTT. It translates to CASSYTDTAGNTVYF.

In this sample, this clonotype turned up a few times. This rearrangement joins TRBV7-9 to TRBJ1-4; 8 bases are a match to TRBD1. CDR1 and CDR2 (germline): SEHNR, FQNEAQ (reference sequence). CDR3 size: 15 residues. Trimming removed 2 bases from V and 8 bases from J; junction bases left unmatched: 7. This CDR3 is CASSLSQGASEKLFF. DNA of the CDR3: TGTGCCAGCAGCTTATCGCAGGGGGCTAGCGAAAAACTGTTTTTT.

This clonotype was observed a few times. V gene TRBV20-1 combines with J gene TRBJ1-1, with D maybe TRBD1 (5 bases). In germline, CDR1 is DFQATT, CDR2 SNEGSKA (reference sequence). V lost 1 base, J lost 0 bases, and 9 bases lay in between. This CDR3 contains 14 residues. CDR3 in DNA: TGCAGTGCTAGAGGGGGCAGGGTGAACACTGAAGCTTTCTTT. Its protein is CSARGGRVNTEAFF.

This clonotype was seen at least ten times. This sequence joins TRBV10-3 and TRBJ2-6, with TRBD1 identical over 7 bases. Trimming removed 5 bases from V and 0 bases from J; junction bases left unmatched: 7. The CDR3 spans 17 residues. The germline V gene encodes CDR1 ENHRY and CDR2 SYGVKD. The CDR3 reads CAISRDSLFSGANVLTF. DNA of the CDR3: TGTGCCATCAGTCGGGACAGCCTTTTCTCTGGGGCCAACGTCCTGACTTTC.

This clonotype was counted ten times or more. The chain employs TRBV6-5 and TRBJ1-1; 9 positions agree with TRBD1. CDR3 length equals 15 residues. Unmatched junction bases numbered 9, after V lost 6 bases and J lost 4 bases. Germline CDR1 is MNHEY and CDR2 is SVGAGI. CDR3 nucleotides: TGTGCCAGCAGGCCCACGGACAGGGGTTTCACTGAAGCTTTCTTT. Protein product: CASRPTDRGFTEAFF.

The V gene is TRBV5-4, the J gene TRBJ1-6; the D gene is possibly TRBD1 (6 bases). Germline V CDR1 and CDR2: SGHNT, YYREEE (reference sequence). The CDR3 consists of 14 residues. Trimming stripped 1 base from V and 8 bases from J, with 10 bases between. CDR3 region: CASSLTRGDSPLHF. The CDR3 DNA follows: TGTGCCAGCAGCTTGACAAGGGGGGATTCACCCCTCCACTTT.

This rearrangement joins TRBV9 to TRBJ2-2, with 14 bases fitting TRBD2. Germline CDR1 and CDR2: SGDLS and YYNGEE. Trimming took 2 bases from V and 6 from J; bases not matched to a gene: 3. CDR3 size: 16 residues. Written as DNA, the CDR3 is TGTGCCAGCAGCGTTCGACTAGCGGGAGGGGCCGGGGAGCTGTTTTTT. Amino acid sequence: CASSVRLAGGAGELFF.

This clonotype occurred many times. The chain couples TRBV18 to TRBJ1-2, with a weak D call TRBD1 (6 bases). The CDR3 sequence is 16 residues long. V lost 1 base and J lost 0, with 12 bases in between. Germline CDR1 reads KGHSH; CDR2 reads LQKENI. This CDR3 is CASSPRGQLSNYGYTF. The CDR3 region has the DNA TGTGCCAGCTCACCACGGGGGCAGCTCTCTAACTATGGCTACACCTTC.

As to this clonotype: A much larger clone lies a single base off, so this may be a read error. The J gene is TRBJ1-1, the V gene TRBV20-1; weak D call: TRBD1 (5 bases). The V and J ends lost 5 bases and 4 bases respectively, with 11 bases between them. The CDR3 is made up of 12 amino acids. From germline, CDR1 is DFQATT and CDR2 SNEGSKA (reference sequence). In DNA, the CDR3 is TGCAGTGCTCGAGCCAGGGTCACTGAAGCTTTCTTT. The encoded protein is CSARARVTEAFF.

In this sample, this clonotype turned up a few times. The CDR3 is CASRPGPGDYEQYF. The CDR3 DNA follows: TGCGCCAGCCGGCCGGGACCGGGAGACTACGAGCAGTACTTC. The chain links TRBV5-1 to TRBJ2-7, with D possibly TRBD2 on 6 matching bases. With 7 bases removed from V and 3 bases from J, the gap between germline ends came to 17 bases. Germline values: CDR1 SGHRS, CDR2 YFSETQ. The CDR3 spans 14 residues.

In the case of this clonotype: An end of the junction does not agree with germline; a read error may underlie this. The chain combines TRBV6-2 or TRBV6-3 with TRBJ1-5; possibly TRBD1 for D (5 bases). The CDR3 extends over 15 amino acids. Per germline, CDR1 MNHEY and CDR2 SVGEGT. In DNA form, the CDR3 reads TGTGCCAGCCGAAGACAGAGCTATAGCAGTCAGCCCCAGCATTTT. Amino acids: CASRRQSYSSQPQHF.

This clonotype was seen at least ten times. V and J are TRBV28 and TRBJ2-7, with D tentatively TRBD1 or TRBD2 (5 bases each). Germline V gene data show CDR1 as MDHEN and CDR2 as SYDVKM. V lost 5 bases to trimming and J lost 2 bases, with 19 bases between them. The CDR3 is 16 amino acids. CDR3 sequence reads: CASSTMGVGSTYEQYF. CDR3 bases: TGTGCCAGCAGTACAATGGGGGTAGGCAGTACCTACGAGCAGTACTTC.